This TCR beta chain was identified in a study of blood T cell repertoires in COVID-19. About the research overall: In each case, the material was cDNA or gDNA derived from T cells, B-cell-depleted T cells, or PBMCs.

The V gene end was trimmed by 2 bases and the J gene end by 7 bases; junction bases not matched to a gene: 5. The CDR3 extends over 14 amino acids. Germline V gene lookup returns CDR1 MNHEY and CDR2 SVGEGT. Enrollment of patients from Seattle took place during active infection, with longitudinal follow-up. Assay: immunoSEQ multiplex PCR; the TCRdb copy retains only in-frame clones and omits some. This sample has 440,000 or so clones; about nine tenths occur once, and the top ten carry about 1.6%. What was sequenced was peripheral blood. This TCR was recovered from a woman between 40 and 50 years old with COVID-19, enrolled during active disease. V and J are TRBV6-2 or TRBV6-3 and TRBJ2-7; 10 bases map to TRBD2. The CDR3 sequence: CASSYPLAGVEQYF. CDR3 coding DNA: TGTGCCAGCAGTTACCCTCTAGCGGGGGTTGAGCAGTACTTC.